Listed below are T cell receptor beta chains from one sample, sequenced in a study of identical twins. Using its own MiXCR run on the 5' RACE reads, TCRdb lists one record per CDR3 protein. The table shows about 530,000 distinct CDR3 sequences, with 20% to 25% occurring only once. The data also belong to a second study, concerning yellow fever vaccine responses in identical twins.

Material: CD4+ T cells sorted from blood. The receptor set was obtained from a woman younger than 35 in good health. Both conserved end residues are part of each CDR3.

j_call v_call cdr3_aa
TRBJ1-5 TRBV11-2 CASRNSNNQPQHF
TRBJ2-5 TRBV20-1 CSASWAGETQYF
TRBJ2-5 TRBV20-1 CSARGGRETQYF
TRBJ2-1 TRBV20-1 CSAWVKRNEQFF
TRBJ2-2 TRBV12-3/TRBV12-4 CASRTSGQHTGELFF
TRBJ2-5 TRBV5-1 CASRLTTTLQETQYF
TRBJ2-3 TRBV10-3 CAISERGSGTDTQYF
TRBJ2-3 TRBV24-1 CATSDLRDSTDTQYF
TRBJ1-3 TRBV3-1 CASSQGSRTGGNTIYF
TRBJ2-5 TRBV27 CASRGSGFPQETQYF
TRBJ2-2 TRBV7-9 CASSPDATRLTGELFF
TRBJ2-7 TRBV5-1 CWADNYEQYF
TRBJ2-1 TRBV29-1 CSVEDRELARYNEQFF
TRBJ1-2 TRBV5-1 CASSSRSGGLYGYTF
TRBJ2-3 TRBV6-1 CASSEGLATDTQYF
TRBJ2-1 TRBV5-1 CASSPLLAGSNYEQFF
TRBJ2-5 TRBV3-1 CASSPRTSGHQETQYF
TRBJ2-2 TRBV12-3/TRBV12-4 CASTLDRGDTGELFF
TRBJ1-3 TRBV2 CASSETGNTIYF
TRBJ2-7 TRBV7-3 CASSLSPQTGEQYF
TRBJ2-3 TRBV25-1 CASSEPQPLGATQYF
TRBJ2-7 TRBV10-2 CASSASTNRVNEQYF
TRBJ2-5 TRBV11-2 CASSVTGGSETQYF
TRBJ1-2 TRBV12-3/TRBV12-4 CASSMIWDRGPYGYTF
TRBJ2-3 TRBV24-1 CATSDFGTTRGTDTQYF
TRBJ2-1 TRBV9 CASSVTGAGYNEQFF
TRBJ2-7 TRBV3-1 CASSPGIRGAEQYF
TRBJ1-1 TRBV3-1 CASSPPRGDTEAFF
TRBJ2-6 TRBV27 CASSSTPSGANVLTF
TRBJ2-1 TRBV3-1 CASSPGTVSSYNEQFF
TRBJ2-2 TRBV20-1 CSATPGSRATGELFF
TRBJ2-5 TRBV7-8 CASSFGTGVGETQHF
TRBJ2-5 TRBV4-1 CASSQTGVWQETQYF
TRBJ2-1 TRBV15 CATSRMGNEQFF
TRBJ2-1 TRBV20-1 CSARERGGHYEQFF
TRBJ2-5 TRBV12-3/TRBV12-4 CASSKDSTQETQYF
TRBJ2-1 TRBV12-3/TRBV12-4 CASRTSGSTYNEQFF
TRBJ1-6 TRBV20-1 CSGISQGAAPLHF